Listed below are T cell receptor beta chains from one sample, sequenced in a study of regulatory T cells in long-lasting Graves disease. TCRdb passed the multiplex PCR reads through MiXCR, listing each CDR3 protein once. The table records around 400,000 distinct CDR3 sequences, 21% of them present only once. This material consisted of peripheral blood mononuclear cells (PBMCs), taken when the disease was refractory, from a patient treated with antithyroid drugs. The receptors originated from a female donor with Graves disease. Both conserved end residues are trimmed from each CDR3.

V	J	length	CDR3
TRBV10-3	TRBJ1-6	12	AISEEGMGSPLH
TRBV28	TRBJ2-7	12	ASSSNLDRERQY
TRBV19	TRBJ2-2	14	ASSKIGPGGTGELF
TRBV28	TRBJ2-7	13	ASSKARYPSYEQY
TRBV28	TRBJ1-4	16	ASSPRTGHVATNEKLF
TRBV20-1	TRBJ2-4	10	SAVFSGRGGF
TRBV4-1	TRBJ2-2	16	ASSLGGTSGRNTGELF
TRBV12-3/TRBV12-4	TRBJ1-4	12	ASSLGHAREKLF
TRBV10-3	TRBJ2-7	10	AVQDSLYEQY
TRBV28	TRBJ2-2	15	ASRGPDTIGDTGELF
TRBV29-1	TRBJ2-7	10	SVQQGVDEQY
TRBV6-1	TRBJ2-7	12	ASSDLGTGNEQY
TRBV4-1	TRBJ1-1	14	ASSQVDGTGNTEAF
TRBV9	TRBJ2-2	10	ASRRGTGELF
TRBV2	TRBJ2-7	10	ASLSPPGLNT
TRBV24-1	TRBJ1-1	10	ATSETAGVAF
TRBV19	TRBJ2-7	13	ASSTTSGRAHEQY
TRBV28	TRBJ2-1	14	ASSLYSRASYNEQF
TRBV20-1	TRBJ2-1	12	SARDIPLRDEQF
TRBV11-1	TRBJ2-3	11	ASSPGIEDTQY
TRBV5-6	TRBJ2-7	13	ASSLEGGPNYEQY